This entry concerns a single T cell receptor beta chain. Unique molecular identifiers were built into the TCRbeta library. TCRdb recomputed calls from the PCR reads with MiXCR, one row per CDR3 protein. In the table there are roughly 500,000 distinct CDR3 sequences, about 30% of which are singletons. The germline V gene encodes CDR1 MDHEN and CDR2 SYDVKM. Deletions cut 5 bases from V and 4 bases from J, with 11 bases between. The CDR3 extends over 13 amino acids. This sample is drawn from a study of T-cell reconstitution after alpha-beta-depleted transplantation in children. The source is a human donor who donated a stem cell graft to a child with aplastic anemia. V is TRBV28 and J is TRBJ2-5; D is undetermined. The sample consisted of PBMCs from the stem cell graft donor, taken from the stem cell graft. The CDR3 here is CASSLSSGETQYF. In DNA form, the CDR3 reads TGTGCCAGCAGTCTCTCATCCGGAGAGACCCAGTACTTC. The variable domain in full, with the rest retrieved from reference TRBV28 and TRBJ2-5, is DVKVTQSSRYLVKRTGEKVFLECVQDMDHENMFWYRQDPGLGLRLIYFSYDVKMKEKGDIPEGYSVSREKKERFSLILESASTNQTSMYLCASSLSSGETQYFGPGTRLLVL.